This is a list of T cell receptor beta chains from one sample in a study of cytomegalovirus exposure and HLA in healthy donors. TCRdb keeps only in-frame clones here, not all; method: immunoSEQ multiplex PCR. Counted here are about 90,000 clones, 60% to 80% occurring once; the ten biggest clones make up about 2.1%. The source material was PBMCs. The receptors stem from a boy aged 5-17 years in good health and CMV-seronegative. Both conserved end residues are part of each CDR3. A D gene is named only where the DNA matches it firmly. Only some rows state a clone size, as once, few, many or a class for expanded clones.

length	size	D	J	V	CDR3	DNA
12	NA	NA	TRBJ1-5	TRBV10-1	CARYRFDQPQHF	TGCGCCAGGTACAGGTTTGATCAGCCCCAGCATTTT
14	few	TRBD1	TRBJ2-7	TRBV7-8	CASSVGQGANEQYF	TGTGCCAGCAGCGTGGGACAGGGAGCGAACGAGCAGTACTTC
14	NA	TRBD1	TRBJ1-1	TRBV6-5	CASSLQGPRNEAFF	TGTGCCAGCAGTCTACAGGGGCCGCGGAATGAAGCTTTCTTT
16	once	NA	TRBJ1-1	TRBV6-1	CASSVRGGTMNTEAFF	TGTGCCAGCAGTGTACGTGGGGGCACGATGAACACTGAAGCTTTCTTT
14	NA	NA	TRBJ1-5	TRBV27	CASSLEGNNQPQHF	TGTGCCAGCAGTTTAGAGGGTAACAATCAGCCCCAGCATTTT
15	NA	TRBD1	TRBJ1-2	TRBV11-2	CASSSSGGSDYGYTF	TGTGCCAGCAGCTCGTCAGGGGGCTCTGACTATGGCTACACCTTC
12	few	NA	TRBJ1-1	TRBV29-1	CSVGQLNTEAFF	TGCAGCGTTGGACAGCTGAACACTGAAGCTTTCTTT
15	NA	TRBD1	TRBJ2-2	TRBV23-1	CASHRGQIRTGELFF	TGCGCCAGCCACAGGGGGCAGATCCGGACCGGGGAGCTGTTTTTT
17	NA	NA	TRBJ1-1	TRBV4-3	CASSQEGRGVSYTEAFF	TGCGCCAGCAGCCAAGAGGGGCGGGGGGTTTCGTACACTGAAGCTTTCTTT
19	NA	NA	TRBJ1-5	TRBV7-9	CASSLYPRETQGFNQPQHF	TGTGCCAGCAGCTTATATCCACGGGAAACTCAAGGGTTCAATCAGCCCCAGCATTTT
14	NA	NA	TRBJ1-4	TRBV28	CASSPGKEGEKLFF	TGTGCCAGCAGCCCAGGGAAGGAGGGCGAAAAACTGTTTTTT
17	NA	NA	TRBJ2-7	TRBV4-2	CASSQDYVLVELYEQYF	TGTGCCAGCAGCCAAGATTATGTTTTGGTCGAGTTATACGAGCAGTACTTC
17	NA	NA	TRBJ2-2	TRBV7-9	CASSLVDRGARTGELFF	TGTGCCAGCAGCTTAGTAGATCGGGGAGCTCGGACCGGGGAGCTGTTTTTT
13	NA	NA	TRBJ1-2	TRBV7-9	CASSLATEMGYTF	TGTGCCAGCAGCTTAGCGACAGAGATGGGCTACACCTTC
15	few	NA	TRBJ1-1	TRBV28	CASSFNRGGDTEAFF	TGTGCCAGCAGTTTTAATAGGGGGGGTGATACTGAAGCTTTCTTT
16	NA	TRBD2	TRBJ2-2	TRBV7-2	CASSTRLAGNTGELFF	TGTGCCAGCAGCACCCGACTAGCGGGGAACACCGGGGAGCTGTTTTTT
15	NA	TRBD1	TRBJ2-2	TRBV7-6	CASNPGTGGSGELFF	TGTGCCAGCAATCCCGGGACAGGGGGATCCGGGGAGCTGTTTTTT
15	NA	NA	TRBJ2-7	TRBV29-1	CSVGTPDRPFYEQYF	TGCAGCGTTGGGACGCCTGACAGGCCTTTCTACGAGCAGTACTTC
15	once	TRBD1	TRBJ1-1	TRBV9	CASSAVDREVTEAFF	TGTGCCAGCAGCGCAGTTGACAGGGAGGTCACTGAAGCTTTCTTT
15	once	TRBD2	TRBJ2-1	TRBV27	CASSQLAGGYNEQFF	TGTGCCAGCAGCCAACTAGCGGGAGGCTACAATGAGCAGTTCTTC
12	once	NA	TRBJ1-2	TRBV28	CASISPVGGYTF	TGTGCCAGCATCTCTCCGGTGGGGGGGTATACCTTC
14	NA	NA	TRBJ1-5	TRBV27	CASSLGGGGQPQHF	TGTGCCAGCAGTTTGGGGGGTGGGGGTCAGCCCCAGCATTTT
15	NA	NA	TRBJ1-4	TRBV4-1	CASSQMTELNEKLFF	TGCGCCAGCAGCCAAATGACAGAACTAAATGAAAAACTGTTTTTT
14	NA	NA	TRBJ2-7	TRBV30	CAWSVGGAPYEQYF	TGTGCCTGGAGTGTAGGGGGGGCCCCCTACGAGCAGTACTTC
17	NA	NA	TRBJ1-2	TRBV28	CASSRPTFHHGGYGYTF	TGTGCCAGCAGTCGCCCAACTTTCCATCACGGGGGCTATGGCTACACCTTC
15	once	TRBD2	TRBJ2-1	TRBV7-8	CASSSRAGDYNEQFF	TGTGCCAGCAGCTCGCGGGCGGGAGACTACAATGAGCAGTTCTTC
14	once	TRBD1	TRBJ2-2	TRBV6-5	CASSRQGKSGELFF	TGTGCCAGCAGTCGACAGGGGAAGTCCGGGGAGCTGTTTTTT
15	few	TRBD1	TRBJ1-5	TRBV19	CASSSGQGVGQPQHF	TGTGCCAGTAGTTCCGGACAGGGGGTCGGTCAGCCCCAGCATTTT
13	NA	NA	TRBJ1-2	TRBV7-8	CASSPDRSYGYTF	TGTGCCAGCAGCCCCGACAGATCTTATGGCTACACCTTC
15	NA	NA	TRBJ1-5	TRBV28	CASSFTGQSNQPQHF	TGTGCCAGCAGTTTTACAGGGCAGAGCAATCAGCCCCAGCATTTT
14	few	NA	TRBJ2-5	TRBV10-3	CAISEGQGRETQYF	TGTGCCATCAGTGAGGGGCAGGGTAGGGAGACCCAGTACTTC
11	NA	NA	TRBJ2-7	TRBV2	CASSQGYEQYF	TGTGCCAGCAGCCAGGGGTACGAGCAGTACTTC
14	NA	NA	TRBJ2-7	TRBV6-1	CASSATEVTNVQYF	TGTGCCAGCAGTGCGACAGAGGTTACGAACGTGCAGTACTTC
17	NA	TRBD2	TRBJ2-7	TRBV4-2	CASSQEATSGSIYEQYF	TGTGCCAGCAGCCAAGAGGCGACTAGCGGGAGTATCTACGAGCAGTACTTC
15	NA	TRBD1	TRBJ1-1	TRBV19	CASSWDRGLNTEAFF	TGTGCCAGTAGTTGGGACAGGGGGCTGAACACTGAAGCTTTCTTT
16	NA	TRBD1	TRBJ1-1	TRBV18	CASSPDSQGARTEAFF	TGTGCCAGCTCACCAGATAGTCAGGGGGCTCGCACTGAAGCTTTCTTT
15	once	TRBD1	TRBJ2-3	TRBV4-1	CASSDIQGARDTQYF	TGCGCCAGCAGCGACATACAGGGGGCGAGAGATACGCAGTATTTT
17	NA	TRBD1	TRBJ2-7	TRBV7-2	CASSLGIRDRRSYEQYF	TGTGCCAGCAGCTTAGGTATCAGGGACAGGAGATCCTACGAGCAGTACTTC
13	NA	NA	TRBJ2-7	TRBV5-1	CASSLRVSYEQYF	TGCGCCAGCAGCTTGCGGGTTTCCTACGAGCAGTACTTC
14	NA	NA	TRBJ2-1	TRBV9	CASSVGGTTGEQFF	TGTGCCAGCAGCGTTGGGGGGACCACCGGTGAGCAGTTCTTC
13	once	NA	TRBJ2-1	TRBV25-1	CASNGADLFEQFF	TGTGCCAGCAATGGGGCGGATTTGTTTGAGCAGTTCTTC
16	NA	TRBD2	TRBJ2-7	TRBV9	CASSVDRGRDYYEQYF	TGTGCCAGCAGCGTAGATCGGGGGAGGGATTACTACGAGCAGTACTTC
14	NA	NA	TRBJ1-2	TRBV28	CASSHGDQVLRYTF	TGTGCCAGCAGTCATGGTGACCAGGTCCTCCGCTACACCTTC
13	NA	NA	TRBJ2-7	TRBV5-1	CASSLEGDYEQYF	TGCGCCAGCAGCTTGGAGGGAGACTACGAGCAGTACTTC
13	NA	NA	TRBJ1-2	TRBV9	CASSVGYSYGYTF	TGTGCCAGCAGCGTAGGTTATAGCTATGGCTACACCTTC
15	once	NA	TRBJ1-6	TRBV9	CASSVEQFPNSALHF	TGTGCCAGCAGCGTAGAACAGTTCCCGAATTCTGCCCTCCACTTT
15	NA	TRBD1	TRBJ1-3	TRBV6-6	CASTAGTGVRNTIYF	TGTGCCAGCACCGCCGGGACAGGGGTGAGAAACACCATATATTTT
13	NA	TRBD2	TRBJ2-7	TRBV7-9	CASSPLPGGEQYF	TGTGCCAGCAGCCCCCTCCCGGGAGGGGAGCAGTACTTC
14	once	NA	TRBJ2-7	TRBV27	CASSPRGLSYEQYF	TGTGCCAGCAGTCCCCGAGGCCTCTCCTACGAGCAGTACTTC
15	NA	NA	TRBJ1-1	TRBV4-3	CASSHRGIMNTEAFF	TGCGCCAGCAGCCATAGGGGGATCATGAACACTGAAGCTTTCTTT
12	NA	NA	TRBJ2-7	TRBV19	CASSNSAREQYF	TGTGCCAGTAGTAATAGCGCAAGAGAGCAGTACTTC
15	NA	TRBD1	TRBJ1-5	TRBV7-2	CASSRGQGSNQPQHF	TGTGCCAGCAGCCGCGGACAGGGAAGCAATCAGCCCCAGCATTTT
16	NA	TRBD1	TRBJ2-4	TRBV7-8	CASSLADRGYQNIQYF	TGTGCCAGCAGCTTAGCGGACAGGGGGTATCAAAACATTCAGTACTTC
14	once	TRBD2	TRBJ2-7	TRBV7-2	CASSLVSSGDEQYF	TGTGCCAGCAGCTTAGTTTCTAGCGGGGACGAGCAGTACTTC
13	NA	TRBD2	TRBJ2-3	TRBV7-8	CASSRRGGPAQYF	TGTGCCAGCAGCCGACGGGGGGGGCCGGCGCAGTATTTT
13	NA	NA	TRBJ1-5	TRBV19	CATSHQGTQPQHF	TGTGCCACCTCTCATCAGGGTACCCAGCCCCAGCATTTT
13	few	NA	TRBJ1-5	TRBV27	CASGRDSNQPQHF	TGTGCCAGCGGTCGGGATAGCAATCAGCCCCAGCATTTT
13	NA	NA	TRBJ2-5	TRBV14	CASSQQHSETQYF	TGTGCCAGCAGCCAACAACATTCGGAGACCCAGTACTTC
12	NA	NA	TRBJ1-2	TRBV5-5	CASSFTAIGYTF	TGTGCCAGCAGCTTTACCGCTATAGGCTACACCTTC
15	NA	NA	TRBJ1-1	TRBV6-5	CASSYSGGGNTEAFF	TGTGCCAGCAGTTACTCTGGCGGGGGGAACACTGAAGCTTTCTTT